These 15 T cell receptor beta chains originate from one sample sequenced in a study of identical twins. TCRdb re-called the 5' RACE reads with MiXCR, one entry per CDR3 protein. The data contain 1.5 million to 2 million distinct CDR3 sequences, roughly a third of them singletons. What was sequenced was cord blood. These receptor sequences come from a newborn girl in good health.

This CDR3 is CASSLLDRDTGNTIYF. The CDR3 DNA reads as TGTGCCAGCAGCCTACTCGATAGGGACACCGGAAACACCATATATTTT. V and J are TRBV3-1 and TRBJ1-3, with D possibly being TRBD1 (6 bases). Germline CDR1 and CDR2: LGHDT and YNNKEL (reference sequence). V lost 4 bases to trimming and J lost 4 bases, with 17 bases between them. This CDR3 comprises 16 residues. The full variable domain, its missing parts supplied by reference TRBV3-1 and TRBJ1-3, is DTAVSQTPKYLVTQMGNDKSIKCEQNLGHDTMYWYKQDSKKFLKIMFSYNNKELIINETVPNRFSPKSPDKAHLNLHINSLELGDSAVYFCASSLLDRDTGNTIYFGEGSWLTVV.

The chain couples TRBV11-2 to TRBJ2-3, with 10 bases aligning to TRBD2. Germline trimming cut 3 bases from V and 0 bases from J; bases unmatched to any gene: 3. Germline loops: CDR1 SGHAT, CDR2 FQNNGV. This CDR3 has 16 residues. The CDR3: CASSFTSGASTDTQYF. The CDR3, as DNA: TGTGCCAGCAGCTTTACTAGCGGGGCGAGCACAGATACGCAGTATTTT.

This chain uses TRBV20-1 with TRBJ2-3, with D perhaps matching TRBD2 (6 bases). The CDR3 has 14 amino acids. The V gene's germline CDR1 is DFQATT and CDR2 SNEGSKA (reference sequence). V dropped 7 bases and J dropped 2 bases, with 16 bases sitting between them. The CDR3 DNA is TGCAGTGGCAAGGAGGGAGAGGTCACAGATACGCAGTATTTT. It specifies CSGKEGEVTDTQYF.

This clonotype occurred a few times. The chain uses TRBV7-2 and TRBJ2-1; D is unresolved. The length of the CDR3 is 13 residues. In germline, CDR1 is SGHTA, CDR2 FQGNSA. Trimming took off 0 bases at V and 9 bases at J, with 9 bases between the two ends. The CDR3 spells CASSLAQFGEQFF. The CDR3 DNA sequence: TGTGCCAGCAGCTTAGCTCAATTCGGTGAGCAGTTCTTC.

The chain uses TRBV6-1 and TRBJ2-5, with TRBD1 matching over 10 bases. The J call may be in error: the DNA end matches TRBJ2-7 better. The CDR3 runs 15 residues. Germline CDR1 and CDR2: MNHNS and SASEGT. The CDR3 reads CASSADRGLLNEQYF. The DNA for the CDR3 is TGTGCCAGCAGCGCAGACAGGGGGCTTTTGAACGAGCAGTACTTC.

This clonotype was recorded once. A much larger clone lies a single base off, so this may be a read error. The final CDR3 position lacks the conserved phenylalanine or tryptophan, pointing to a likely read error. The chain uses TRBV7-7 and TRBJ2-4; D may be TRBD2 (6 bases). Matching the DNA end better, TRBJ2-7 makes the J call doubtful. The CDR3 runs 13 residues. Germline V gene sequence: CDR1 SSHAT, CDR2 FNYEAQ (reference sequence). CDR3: CASSLADGYEQYL. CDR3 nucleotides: TGTGCTAGCAGCTTAGCGGACGGCTACGAGCAGTACTTA.

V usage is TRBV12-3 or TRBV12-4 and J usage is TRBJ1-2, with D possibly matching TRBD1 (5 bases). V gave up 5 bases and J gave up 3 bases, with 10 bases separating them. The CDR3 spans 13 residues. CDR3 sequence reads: CASSLGPHYGYTF. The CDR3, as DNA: TGTGCCAGCAGTCTGGGACCGCACTATGGCTACACCTTC.

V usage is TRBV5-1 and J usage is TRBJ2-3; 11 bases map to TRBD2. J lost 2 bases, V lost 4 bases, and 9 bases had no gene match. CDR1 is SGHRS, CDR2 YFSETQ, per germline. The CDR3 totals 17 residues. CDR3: CASSPPSGGPITDTQYF. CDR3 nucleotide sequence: TGCGCCAGCAGCCCGCCTAGCGGGGGGCCTATCACAGATACGCAGTATTTT. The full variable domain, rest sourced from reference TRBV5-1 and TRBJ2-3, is KAGVTQTPRYLIKTRGQQVTLSCSPISGHRSVSWYQQTPGQGLQFLFEYFSETQRNKGNFPGRFSGRQFSNSRSEMNVSTLELGDSALYLCASSPPSGGPITDTQYFGPGTRLTVL.

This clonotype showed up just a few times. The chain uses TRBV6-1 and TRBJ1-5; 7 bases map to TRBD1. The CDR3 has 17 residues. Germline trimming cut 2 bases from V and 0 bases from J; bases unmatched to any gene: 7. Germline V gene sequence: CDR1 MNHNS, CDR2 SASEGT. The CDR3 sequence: CASSERAGGYSNQPQHF. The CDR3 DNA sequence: TGTGCCAGCAGTGAAAGGGCAGGGGGGTATAGCAATCAGCCCCAGCATTTT.

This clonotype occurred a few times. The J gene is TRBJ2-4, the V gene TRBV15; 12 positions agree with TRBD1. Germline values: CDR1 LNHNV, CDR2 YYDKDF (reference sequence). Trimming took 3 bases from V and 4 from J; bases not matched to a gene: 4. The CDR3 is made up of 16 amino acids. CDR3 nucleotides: TGTGCCACCAGCAGCCGGGACAGGGGGCCGAAAAACATTCAGTACTTC. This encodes CATSSRDRGPKNIQYF. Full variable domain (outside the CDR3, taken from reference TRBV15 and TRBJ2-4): DAMVIQNPRYQVTQFGKPVTLSCSQTLNHNVMYWYQQKSSQAPKLLFHYYDKDFNNEADTPDNFQSRRPNTSFCFLDIRSPGLGDTAMYLCATSSRDRGPKNIQYFGAGTRLSVL.

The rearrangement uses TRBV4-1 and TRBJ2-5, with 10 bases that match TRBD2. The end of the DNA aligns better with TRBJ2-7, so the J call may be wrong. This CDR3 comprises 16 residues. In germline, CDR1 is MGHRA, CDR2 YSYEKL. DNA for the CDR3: TGCGCCAGCAGCCAAGAGCTAGCGGGAGTCCCCTACGAGCAGTACTTC. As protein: CASSQELAGVPYEQYF.

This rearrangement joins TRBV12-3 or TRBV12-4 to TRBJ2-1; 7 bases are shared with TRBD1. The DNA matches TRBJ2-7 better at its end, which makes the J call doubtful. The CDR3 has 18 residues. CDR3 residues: CASSLSTGPFYSYNEQYF. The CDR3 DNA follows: TGTGCCAGCAGTTTATCGACAGGGCCATTTTACTCCTACAATGAGCAGTACTTC.

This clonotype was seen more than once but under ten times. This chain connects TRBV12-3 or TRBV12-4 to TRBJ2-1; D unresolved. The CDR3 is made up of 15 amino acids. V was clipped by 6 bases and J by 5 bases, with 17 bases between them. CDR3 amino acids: CASSTSPLLNNEQFF. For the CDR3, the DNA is TGTGCCAGCAGCACGTCTCCACTACTTAACAATGAGCAGTTCTTC.

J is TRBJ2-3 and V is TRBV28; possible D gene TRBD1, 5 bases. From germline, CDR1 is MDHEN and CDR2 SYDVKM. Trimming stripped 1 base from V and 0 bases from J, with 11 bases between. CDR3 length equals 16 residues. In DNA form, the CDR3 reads TGTGCCAGCAGTTTATTTTGGGGCTCTAGCACAGATACGCAGTATTTT. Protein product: CASSLFWGSSTDTQYF.

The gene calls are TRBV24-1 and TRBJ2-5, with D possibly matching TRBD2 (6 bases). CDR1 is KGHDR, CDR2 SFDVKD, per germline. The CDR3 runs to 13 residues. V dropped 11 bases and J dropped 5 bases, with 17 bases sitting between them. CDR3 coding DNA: TGTGCCAACGGGATCTTCCGGGGGGAGACCCAGTACTTC. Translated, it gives CANGIFRGETQYF.